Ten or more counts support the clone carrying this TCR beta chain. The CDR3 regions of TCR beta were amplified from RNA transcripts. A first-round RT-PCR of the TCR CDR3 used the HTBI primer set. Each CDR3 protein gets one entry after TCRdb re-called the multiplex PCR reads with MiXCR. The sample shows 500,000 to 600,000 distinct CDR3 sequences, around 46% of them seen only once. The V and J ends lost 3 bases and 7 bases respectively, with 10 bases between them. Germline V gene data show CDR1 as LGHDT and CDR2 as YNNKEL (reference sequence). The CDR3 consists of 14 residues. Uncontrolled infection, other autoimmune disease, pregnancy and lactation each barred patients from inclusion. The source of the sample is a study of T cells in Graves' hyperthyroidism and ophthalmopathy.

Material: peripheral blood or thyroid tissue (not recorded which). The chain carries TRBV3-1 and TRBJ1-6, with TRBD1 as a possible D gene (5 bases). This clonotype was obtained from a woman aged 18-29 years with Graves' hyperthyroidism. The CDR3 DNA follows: TGTGCCAGCAGCCAGGACAAATGGAATTCACCCCTCCACTTT. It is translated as CASSQDKWNSPLHF.